These 15 T cell receptor beta chains originate from one sample sequenced in a study of radiotherapy plus CTLA-4 blockade in lung cancer. Sequencing was performed with immunoSEQ multiplex PCR; in TCRdb, only in-frame clones are kept and a portion is missing. Of 83,000 or so clones in the sample, roughly four fifths were seen once. This specimen consisted of peripheral blood, obtained from a patient treated with radiotherapy plus ipilimumab. These receptor sequences come from a human donor with non-small cell lung cancer who had stable disease on radiotherapy plus ipilimumab.

The chain couples TRBV11-2 to TRBJ2-7; TRBD2 might be the D (5 bases). CDR1 and CDR2 (germline): SGHAT, FQNNGV. The CDR3 length is 11 residues. Trimming shortened V by 5 bases and J by 4 bases, and 6 bases separated the two germline ends. CDR3 protein: CASSRGYEQYF. In DNA, the CDR3 is TGTGCCAGCAGCCGGGGTTACGAGCAGTACTTC.

This clone came up a few times. J is TRBJ2-7 and V is TRBV19; TRBD1 is a possible D gene (5 bases). Trimming stripped 0 bases from V and 2 bases from J, with 14 bases between. The CDR3 consists of 16 residues. Germline V gene data show CDR1 as LNHDA and CDR2 as SQIVND (reference sequence). As DNA, the CDR3 is TGTGCCAGTAGTATAGATTCGAACAGGCTCCCCTACGAGCAGTACTTC. Translated: CASSIDSNRLPYEQYF.

The rearrangement joins TRBV11-2 to TRBJ2-1; TRBD1 matches 7 bases. Germline V gene sequence: CDR1 SGHAT, CDR2 FQNNGV. The CDR3 is made up of 16 amino acids. Unmatched junction bases numbered 7, after V lost 5 bases and J lost 0 bases. In DNA, the CDR3 is TGTGCCAGCAGCACCCGGACAGGACGCTCCTACAATGAGCAGTTCTTC. Protein product: CASSTRTGRSYNEQFF.

The rearrangement links TRBV5-1 to TRBJ2-5; tentative D call: TRBD2 (5 bases). The germline gives CDR1 SGHRS, CDR2 YFSETQ. V lost 0 bases to trimming and J lost 1 base, with 10 bases between them. The CDR3 covers 15 residues. CDR3 sequence: CASSLAPGIQETQYF. DNA for the CDR3: TGCGCCAGCAGCTTGGCCCCCGGGATCCAAGAGACCCAGTACTTC.

V and J are TRBV18 and TRBJ2-7; the match to TRBD1 covers 10 bases. J was trimmed by 5 bases and V by 11 bases; bases with no gene match: 9. The CDR3 runs 13 residues. Germline values: CDR1 KGHSH, CDR2 LQKENI. The CDR3 spells CARGRDRGHEQYF. The CDR3 coding sequence is TGTGCCCGGGGCCGGGACAGGGGTCACGAGCAGTACTTC.

The chain recombines TRBV7-2 with TRBJ1-5; D is possibly TRBD1 (5 bases). Between the trimmed V and J ends, which lost 2 bases and 4 bases, there was a span of 9 bases. Germline CDR1 is SGHTA and CDR2 is FQGNSA. The length of the CDR3 is 14 residues. CDR3 DNA: TGTGCCAGCAGCTTAACCCCAGGGAATCAGCCCCAGCATTTT. The encoded protein is CASSLTPGNQPQHF.

The count of this clone is one. The chain uses TRBV5-4 and TRBJ2-7; D remains unclear. This CDR3 contains 13 residues. Germline V gene lookup returns CDR1 SGHNT and CDR2 YYREEE (reference sequence). V lost 2 bases and J lost 7, with 13 bases in between. The DNA for the CDR3 is TGTGCCAGCAGCTTAGACCCAAGCAGTGAGCAGTACTTC. Protein: CASSLDPSSEQYF.

The V gene is TRBV9, the J gene TRBJ2-7; 9 bases align to TRBD1. CDR3 size: 14 residues. V trimming: 2 bases; J trimming: 6 bases; junction bases outside the gene matches: 6. Germline CDR1 SGDLS, CDR2 YYNGEE. CDR3 sequence: CASSVSPTGGEQYF. In DNA form, the CDR3 reads TGTGCCAGCAGCGTTTCTCCGACAGGGGGCGAGCAGTACTTC. Looking up the rest from reference TRBV9 and TRBJ2-7 gives the full variable domain: DSGVTQTPKHLITATGQRVTLRCSPRSGDLSVYWYQQSLDQGLQFLIQYYNGEERAKGNILERFSAQQFPDLHSELNLSSLELGDSALYFCASSVSPTGGEQYFGPGTRLTVT.

The V call is TRBV10-2, the J call TRBJ1-1; D ambiguous. Looked up from germline, CDR1 is WSHSY and CDR2 is SAAADI. The CDR3 covers 14 residues. Trimming left V 0 bases short and J 0 bases short, with 5 bases between. The CDR3 region has the DNA TGCGCCAGCAGTGAGTCGAGTTTGAACACTGAAGCTTTCTTT. Protein: CASSESSLNTEAFF.

This chain connects TRBV4-1 to TRBJ2-5, with 15 positions matching TRBD2. V gave up 4 bases and J gave up 3 bases; unmatched junction bases: 6. The CDR3 has 17 residues. Germline V gene lookup returns CDR1 MGHRA and CDR2 YSYEKL. This CDR3 is CASSPGLAGGSEETQYF. The CDR3 DNA is TGCGCCAGCAGCCCCGGACTAGCGGGGGGGTCGGAAGAGACCCAGTACTTC.

This clone was counted only a few times. The genes are TRBV16 and TRBJ2-1; weak D call: TRBD2 (6 bases). This CDR3 contains 12 residues. Germline CDR1 reads KGHSY; CDR2 reads FQNENV. The V end lost 1 base, the J end lost 13 bases, and 11 bases lay between the germline ends. The CDR3 is CASSQYGGGQFF. CDR3 coding DNA: TGTGCCAGCAGCCAATATGGGGGAGGCCAGTTCTTC.

The V call is TRBV27, the J call TRBJ2-7; D ambiguous. Germline CDR1 MNHEY, CDR2 SMNVEV (reference sequence). The V end was cut by 5 bases, the J end by 2 bases, with 16 bases between. CDR3 size: 15 residues. CDR3 protein: CASSPNPLSTYEQYF. In DNA, the CDR3 is TGTGCCAGCAGTCCCAACCCTCTGAGTACCTACGAGCAGTACTTC.

The chain has TRBV29-1 and TRBJ1-2, with D unclear. V dropped 3 bases and J dropped 4 bases, with 15 bases sitting between them. Germline V gene lookup returns CDR1 SQVTM and CDR2 ANQGSEA. This CDR3 spans 14 amino acids. The CDR3 here is CSVETMTNRYGYTF. As DNA, the CDR3 is TGCAGCGTTGAGACAATGACAAATCGCTATGGCTACACCTTC.

J is TRBJ2-1 and V is TRBV11-2; 8 bases are a match to TRBD1. V gave up 6 bases and J gave up 5 bases; unmatched junction bases: 3. CDR1 and CDR2 (germline): SGHAT, FQNNGV. CDR3 size: 13 residues. The CDR3 here is CASRLDRDNEQFF. In DNA form, the CDR3 reads TGTGCCAGCAGATTGGACAGGGACAATGAGCAGTTCTTC.

V usage is TRBV4-3 and J usage is TRBJ2-7; 9 nucleotides line up with TRBD2. In germline, CDR1 is LGHNA, CDR2 YSLEER. The CDR3 consists of 18 residues. The trim removed 0 bases at V and 3 bases at J, leaving 12 bases unmatched. The CDR3 sequence is CASSQEMLAGLKNYEQYF. As DNA, the CDR3 is TGCGCCAGCAGCCAAGAGATGCTAGCGGGATTGAAGAACTACGAGCAGTACTTC.